This is a list of T cell receptor beta chains from one sample in a study of shared clonotypes between healthy human individuals. Sequencing used immunoSEQ multiplex PCR; TCRdb keeps in-frame clones, though not all of them. The sample includes about 580,000 clones, roughly 98% of them seen just once. Sequenced sample: naive CD8+ T cells sorted from blood. Receptors originate from a man aged 25 to 40 in good health. Each CDR3 is given with its conserved first and last residue. The D gene is left open where the match is weak. Size values are once, few and many counts, or a class for expanded clones, and some rows have none.

clone size	CDR3 length	J gene	D gene	V gene	CDR3 DNA	CDR3 protein
NA	15	TRBJ2-3	NA	TRBV15	TGTGCCACCAGCAGTGGAATGGGGGGCGGCGATACGCAGTATTTT	CATSSGMGGGDTQYF
NA	15	TRBJ2-3	NA	TRBV6-5	TGTGCCAGCAGTCCAGGGTCGGTGGGCACAGATACGCAGTATTTT	CASSPGSVGTDTQYF
NA	15	TRBJ2-1	NA	TRBV19	TGTGCCAGTAGTATTCGTGGGAGCTCCTACAATGAGCAGTTCTTC	CASSIRGSSYNEQFF
NA	14	TRBJ1-5	TRBD1	TRBV9	TGTGCCAGCAGCGGTGGACAGGGGAATCAGCCCCAGCATTTT	CASSGGQGNQPQHF
NA	14	TRBJ2-3	NA	TRBV5-1	TGCGCCAGCAGCGTGGACAGTGACACAGATACGCAGTATTTT	CASSVDSDTDTQYF
NA	14	TRBJ1-1	NA	TRBV7-9	TGTGCCAGCAGCCAAACAGGCATGAACACTGAAGCTTTCTTT	CASSQTGMNTEAFF
NA	15	TRBJ2-7	TRBD1	TRBV11-2	TGTGCCAGCAGCTCCCCACAGGGGAAAGGCTACGAGCAGTACTTC	CASSSPQGKGYEQYF
once	12	TRBJ2-1	NA	TRBV27	TGTGCCACCAGCAGTGAGCACAATGAGCAGTTCTTC	CATSSEHNEQFF
NA	16	TRBJ2-1	TRBD2	TRBV2	TGTGCCAGCAGTGGTTTCGCTAGCGGAGTTTACAATGAGCAGTTCTTC	CASSGFASGVYNEQFF
NA	11	TRBJ1-2	NA	TRBV7-3	TGTGCCAGCAGCCGTCAGGGACCTCTCACCTTC	CASSRQGPLTF
NA	12	TRBJ2-1	NA	TRBV10-3	TGTGCCATCAGTGATGAAGGGAATGAGCAGTTCTTC	CAISDEGNEQFF
NA	15	TRBJ2-5	NA	TRBV5-6	TGTGCCAGCCAATTAGAACGACAGAGAAAAGAGACCCAGTACTTC	CASQLERQRKETQYF
NA	15	TRBJ2-1	NA	TRBV10-2	TGCGCCAGCAGTGAGTCGCTGGGGGCTCACAATGAGCAGTTCTTC	CASSESLGAHNEQFF
NA	16	TRBJ2-1	TRBD2	TRBV15	TGTGCCACCAGCAGAAGTCCGGGACTAGCGGGCAATGAGCAGTTCTTC	CATSRSPGLAGNEQFF
NA	15	TRBJ1-1	NA	TRBV16	TGTGCCAGCAGCAAAAAGAACTACAAGCAGTTTGGGTCTTTCTTT	CASSKKNYKQFGSFF
NA	18	TRBJ2-3	NA	TRBV5-4	TGTGCCACCCAGCTTGTCGGGTCTCGTCTTGTTTCGAAGGATACGCAGTATTTT	CATQLVGSRLVSKDTQYF
NA	15	TRBJ1-5	NA	TRBV11-2	TGTGCCAGCAGCATGGGCGGGTCCCCAGATCAGCCCCAGCATTTT	CASSMGGSPDQPQHF
NA	15	TRBJ2-1	NA	TRBV5-6	TGTACCAGCAGCTTGTTGCGCCCGACTTACAATGAGCAGTTCTTC	CTSSLLRPTYNEQFF
NA	13	TRBJ2-7	NA	TRBV29-1	TGCAGCGTTATTATAGCCATTACCTACGAGCAGTACTTC	CSVIIAITYEQYF
NA	13	TRBJ2-7	TRBD1	TRBV13	TGTGCCAGCAGCTTGGGGACAGTCTACGAGCAGTACTTC	CASSLGTVYEQYF
NA	16	TRBJ2-7	NA	TRBV5-4	TGTGCCAGCAGCGGCGGGGACCGGAGGGGGTCCTACGAGCAGTACTTC	CASSGGDRRGSYEQYF
NA	16	TRBJ2-7	TRBD1	TRBV29-1	TGCAGCGTTACTGACCGGGACAGGGGGAGCTCCTACGAGCAGTACTTC	CSVTDRDRGSSYEQYF
NA	13	TRBJ1-2	TRBD1	TRBV29-1	TGCAGCGTTGAAGGGGGACAGGCCTATGGCTACACCTTC	CSVEGGQAYGYTF
NA	13	TRBJ2-3	NA	TRBV6-5	TGTGCCAGTCAAATAGTCGACACAGATACGCAGTATTTT	CASQIVDTDTQYF